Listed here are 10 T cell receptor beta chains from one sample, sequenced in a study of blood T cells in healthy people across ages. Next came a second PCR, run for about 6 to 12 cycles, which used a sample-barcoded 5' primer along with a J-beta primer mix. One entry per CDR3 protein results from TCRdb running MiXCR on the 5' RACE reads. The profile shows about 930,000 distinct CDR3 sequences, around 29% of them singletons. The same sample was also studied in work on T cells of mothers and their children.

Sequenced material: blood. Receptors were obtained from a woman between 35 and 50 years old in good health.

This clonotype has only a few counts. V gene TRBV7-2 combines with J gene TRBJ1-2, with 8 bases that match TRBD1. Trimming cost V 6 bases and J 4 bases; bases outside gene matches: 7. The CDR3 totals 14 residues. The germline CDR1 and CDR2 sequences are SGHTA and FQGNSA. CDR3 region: CASRPYDRGYGYTF. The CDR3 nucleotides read TGTGCCAGCAGACCCTATGACAGGGGCTATGGCTACACCTTC.

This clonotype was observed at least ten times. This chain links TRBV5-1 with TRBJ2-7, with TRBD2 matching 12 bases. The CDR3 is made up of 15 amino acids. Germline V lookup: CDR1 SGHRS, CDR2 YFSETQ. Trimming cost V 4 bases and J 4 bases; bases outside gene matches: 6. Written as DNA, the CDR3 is TGCGCCAGCAGCCCTAGCGGGGGGGCCACTTACGAGCAGTACTTC. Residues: CASSPSGGATYEQYF.

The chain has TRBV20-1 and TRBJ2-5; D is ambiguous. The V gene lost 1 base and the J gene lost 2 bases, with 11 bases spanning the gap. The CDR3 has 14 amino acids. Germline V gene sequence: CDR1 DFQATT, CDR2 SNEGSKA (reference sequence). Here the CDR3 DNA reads TGCAGTGCTAGAGTGTCGCTCGGACAAGAGACCCAGTACTTC. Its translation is CSARVSLGQETQYF.

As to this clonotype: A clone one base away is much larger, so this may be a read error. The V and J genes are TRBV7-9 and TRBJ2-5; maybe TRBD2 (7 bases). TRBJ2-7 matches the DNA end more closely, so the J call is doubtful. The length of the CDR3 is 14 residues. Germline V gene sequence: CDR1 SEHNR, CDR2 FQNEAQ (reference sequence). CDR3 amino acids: CASSFFPGGREQYF. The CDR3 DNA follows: TGTGCCAGCAGCTTCTTCCCGGGGGGCCGCGAGCAGTACTTC.

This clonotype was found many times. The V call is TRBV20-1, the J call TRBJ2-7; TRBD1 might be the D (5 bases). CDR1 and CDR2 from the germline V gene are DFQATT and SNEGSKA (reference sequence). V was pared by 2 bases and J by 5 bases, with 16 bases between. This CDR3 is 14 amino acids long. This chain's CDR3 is CSARSGRDGHEQYF. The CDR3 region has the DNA TGCAGTGCTAGAAGTGGCAGGGATGGCCACGAGCAGTACTTC.

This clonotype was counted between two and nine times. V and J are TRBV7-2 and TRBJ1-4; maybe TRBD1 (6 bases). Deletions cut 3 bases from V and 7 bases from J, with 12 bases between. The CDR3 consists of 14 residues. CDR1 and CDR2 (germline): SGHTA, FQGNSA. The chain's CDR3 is CASSFDRRGEKLFF. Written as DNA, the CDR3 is TGTGCCAGCAGCTTCGACAGGAGGGGTGAAAAACTGTTTTTT.

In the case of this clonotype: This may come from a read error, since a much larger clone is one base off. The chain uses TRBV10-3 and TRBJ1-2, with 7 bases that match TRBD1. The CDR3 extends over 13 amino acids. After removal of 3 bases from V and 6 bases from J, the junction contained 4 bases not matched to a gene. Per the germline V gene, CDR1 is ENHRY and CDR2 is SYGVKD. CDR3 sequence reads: CAISEGRGDGYTF. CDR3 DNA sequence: TGTGCCATCAGTGAAGGCAGGGGGGATGGCTACACCTTC.

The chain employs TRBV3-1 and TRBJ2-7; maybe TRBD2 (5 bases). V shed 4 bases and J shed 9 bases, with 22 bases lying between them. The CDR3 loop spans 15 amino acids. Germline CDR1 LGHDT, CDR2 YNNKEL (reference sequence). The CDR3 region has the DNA TGTGCCAGCAGCCTTGCTAGCTGGCGGAAGATGGGGCAGTACTTC. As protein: CASSLASWRKMGQYF.

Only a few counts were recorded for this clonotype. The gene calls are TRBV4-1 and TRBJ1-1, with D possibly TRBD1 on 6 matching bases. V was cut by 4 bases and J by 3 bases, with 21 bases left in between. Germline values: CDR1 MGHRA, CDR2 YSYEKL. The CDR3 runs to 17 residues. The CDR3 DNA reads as TGCGCCAGCAGCCTCCCCCCGCGGGGGCGCGGAGACACTGAAGCTTTCTTT. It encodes CASSLPPRGRGDTEAFF.

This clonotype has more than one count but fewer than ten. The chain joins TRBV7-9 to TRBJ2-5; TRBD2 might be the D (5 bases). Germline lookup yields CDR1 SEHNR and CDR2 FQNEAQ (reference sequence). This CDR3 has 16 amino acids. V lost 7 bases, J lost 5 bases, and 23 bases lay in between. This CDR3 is CASKAGGDPFRETQYF. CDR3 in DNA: TGTGCCAGCAAGGCTGGAGGTGACCCATTTAGGGAGACCCAGTACTTC.